Following are 14 T cell receptor beta chains from one sample sequenced in a study of spatial heterogeneity in lung cancer. TCRdb used MiXCR to reprocess the 5' RACE reads, holding one entry per CDR3 protein. The sample contains 7,500 to 9,500 distinct CDR3 sequences, 9.6% of which appear only once. The time point: sample taken at primary tumor resection. Findings and caveats of the study: Tumors with more nonsynonymous mutations had more expanded intratumoral alpha and beta TCRs.

No antigen has been assigned to these receptors. The sample in question was lung tumor tissue, obtained at surgery. These receptors were taken from a male donor with early-stage non-small cell lung cancer.

This clonotype qualifies as medium-sized. J is TRBJ2-5 and V is TRBV7-9; TRBD1 matches at 10 bases. The CDR3 spans 14 residues. Per the germline V gene, CDR1 is SEHNR and CDR2 is FQNEAQ (reference sequence). V dropped 4 bases and J dropped 3; count of bases not matched to a gene: 2. This CDR3 reads CASSSGQGKETQYF. For the CDR3, the DNA is TGTGCCAGCAGCTCGGGACAGGGGAAAGAGACCCAGTACTTC.

At least ten counts were recorded for this clonotype. The rearrangement joins TRBV5-1 to TRBJ1-5; 10 positions match TRBD1. V dropped 7 bases and J dropped 6; count of bases not matched to a gene: 7. Per the germline V gene, CDR1 is SGHRS and CDR2 is YFSETQ. CDR3 size: 14 residues. In nucleotides, the CDR3 is TGCGCCAGCTCCCCGGGACAGGGGAGTCAGCCCCAGCATTTT. Translation gives CASSPGQGSQPQHF.

This clonotype was observed at least ten times. V gene TRBV10-3 combines with J gene TRBJ2-1; D gene uncertain. This CDR3 region has 12 residues. V was trimmed by 0 bases and J by 9 bases, leaving 6 bases between them. The germline V gene encodes CDR1 ENHRY and CDR2 SYGVKD. The CDR3 sequence is CAISESESEQFF. The DNA for the CDR3 is TGTGCCATCAGTGAGTCGGAATCTGAGCAGTTCTTC.

The chain couples TRBV29-1 to TRBJ2-5; TRBD1 matches at 9 bases. Germline V CDR1 and CDR2: SQVTM, ANQGSEA. The CDR3 covers 13 residues. V was pared by 4 bases and J by 5 bases, with 5 bases of the junction left unmatched. CDR3 sequence reads: CSVAEDRGETQYF. As DNA, the CDR3 is TGCAGCGTTGCCGAGGACAGGGGCGAGACCCAGTACTTC.

This clonotype showed up many times. The chain carries TRBV19 and TRBJ1-5, with D possibly TRBD1 on 5 matching bases. CDR3 length equals 14 residues. Germline CDR1 reads LNHDA; CDR2 reads SQIVND (reference sequence). Trimming removed 3 bases at V and 1 base at J, with 7 bases between. The chain's CDR3 is CASSIGGSNQPQHF. In DNA form, the CDR3 reads TGTGCCAGTAGTATCGGGGGAAGCAATCAGCCCCAGCATTTT.

In this sample, this clonotype turned up many times. The J gene is TRBJ1-2, the V gene TRBV12-3 or TRBV12-4; 7 nucleotides align to TRBD1. This CDR3 spans 12 amino acids. Trimming cost V 6 bases and J 6 bases; bases outside gene matches: 4. The CDR3 coding sequence is TGTGCCAGCAGGCCACAGGGGCATGGCTACACCTTC. It translates to CASRPQGHGYTF.

This clonotype was found many times. The chain employs TRBV6-1 and TRBJ2-1, with a tentative D call TRBD1 (6 bases). The CDR3 totals 12 residues. With 6 bases removed from V and 7 bases from J, the gap between germline ends came to 10 bases. Germline values: CDR1 MNHNS, CDR2 SASEGT. The CDR3 loop reads CASRQGGNEQFF. The CDR3 bases are TGTGCCAGCAGACAGGGCGGGAATGAGCAGTTCTTC.

A remark on this clonotype: Germline and junction disagree at one end, which may indicate a read error. The rearrangement uses TRBV19 and TRBJ2-6, with D perhaps TRBD1 or TRBD2 (5 bases each). The germline V gene encodes CDR1 LNHDA and CDR2 SQIVND (reference sequence). This CDR3 has 15 residues. The CDR3 region has the DNA TGTGCTAGTAGTATTGCCGGGACCGGGGCCAACGTCATGACTTTC. Protein: CASSIAGTGANVMTF.

J is TRBJ2-7 and V is TRBV6-1; D not certain. Germline V CDR1 and CDR2: MNHNS, SASEGT. Trimming took off 3 bases at V and 2 bases at J, with 14 bases between the two ends. The CDR3 is 15 amino acids. CDR3 sequence: CASSDSRPLTYEQYF. For the CDR3, the DNA is TGTGCCAGCAGTGATAGCCGGCCCCTGACCTACGAGCAGTACTTC.

This clonotype is judged medium-sized. The chain carries TRBV20-1 and TRBJ2-5; weak D call: TRBD2 (7 bases). The germline gives CDR1 DFQATT, CDR2 SNEGSKA (reference sequence). V was trimmed by 5 bases and J by 3 bases, leaving 16 bases between them. CDR3 length: 14 amino acids. The CDR3 bases are TGCAGTGCTGGGGGGGGGCTAGCCGAAGAGACCCAGTACTTC. This translates into CSAGGGLAEETQYF.

This clonotype was recorded at least ten times. The chain is built from TRBV7-3 and TRBJ2-1; TRBD2 agrees at 11 bases. Per the germline V gene, CDR1 is SGHTA and CDR2 is FQGTGA. With V trimmed by 6 bases and J by 4 bases, 5 bases remained unmatched. The CDR3 extends over 15 amino acids. The CDR3 loop is CASSPTSGSYNEQFF. CDR3 sequence (DNA): TGTGCCAGCAGTCCCACTAGCGGGAGTTACAATGAGCAGTTCTTC.

This clonotype was found many times. The chain is built from TRBV5-1 and TRBJ2-2, with 9 positions matching TRBD1. The CDR3 covers 17 residues. The J segment lost 1 base and the V segment lost 0 bases, leaving 4 bases of the junction unmatched. In germline, CDR1 is SGHRS, CDR2 YFSETQ. In DNA, the CDR3 is TGCGCCAGCAGCTTGGCCACGGGACAGGGGAACACCGGGGAGCTGTTTTTT. Protein sequence: CASSLATGQGNTGELFF.

This clonotype was recorded at least ten times. The genes are TRBV6-1 and TRBJ1-5, with a possible D match to TRBD1 (5 bases). Germline V gene lookup returns CDR1 MNHNS and CDR2 SASEGT. Trimming cost V 8 bases and J 1 base, with 15 bases left between them. The CDR3 loop spans 15 amino acids. The CDR3 DNA reads as TGTGCCAGCCTAAGGGGATCCAGCAGCAATCAGCCCCAGCATTTT. The encoded protein is CASLRGSSSNQPQHF.

Within the sample, this clonotype is medium-sized (0.01 to 0.1%). V and J are TRBV20-1 and TRBJ1-6, with no clear D. CDR3 length: 14 amino acids. Trimming removed 3 bases from V and 3 bases from J, with 9 bases in between. Per germline, CDR1 DFQATT and CDR2 SNEGSKA (reference sequence). The CDR3 region is CSASTSLYNSPLHF. In DNA, the CDR3 is TGCAGTGCTAGTACAAGCCTCTATAATTCACCCCTCCACTTT.